The next 21 T cell receptor beta chains were all read from a single sample in a study of shared clonotypes between healthy human individuals (dated by TCRdb to 2020 to 2021). The library came from the immunoSEQ multiplex PCR assay. TCRdb provides this immuneACCESS table in a form limited to in-frame rearrangements. Some clones are lacking; in checked studies, under half of them reflect an unresolved V gene, and why the rest are absent is not known. The sample table lists around 2.1 million clones, approximately 94% of them with a count of one. The ten top clones hold approximately 1.7% of the sample. CD8 naive samples were CD45RO-negative cells positively selected for CCR7, giving a CD45RA+CCR7+ population that excluded TemRA cells. The sample taken for sequencing was naive CD8+ T cells from PBMCs. The cell subset or site label, as the study defines it: CD45RA+CCR7+. Source of these receptors: a man aged 18 to 30 in good health. Some clones in this sample may be carry-over from other donors' samples.

The J gene is TRBJ2-3, the V gene TRBV6-1, with 9 positions matching TRBD2. The CDR3 sequence is 16 residues long. CDR1 is MNHNS, CDR2 SASEGT, per germline. The J segment lost 7 bases and the V segment lost 1 base, leaving 9 bases of the junction unmatched. In nucleotides, the CDR3 is TGTGCCAGCAGTGAAGGGTTTGCGGGAGGGCTGTATACGCAGTATTTT. This gives the protein CASSEGFAGGLYTQYF.

The V gene is TRBV27, the J gene TRBJ2-3; the match to TRBD2 covers 16 bases. Unmatched junction bases numbered 4, after V lost 8 bases and J lost 5 bases. This CDR3 is built from 15 residues. The germline V gene encodes CDR1 MNHEY and CDR2 SMNVEV (reference sequence). The CDR3 nucleotides are TGTGCCAGCGGGGGACTAGCGGGAGGGCAAGATACGCAGTATTTT. This encodes CASGGLAGGQDTQYF.

This clone was picked up one time. This sequence joins TRBV4-1 and TRBJ1-5, with D perhaps TRBD1 (6 bases). CDR3 length: 20 residues. Trimming took off 4 bases at V and 0 bases at J, with 25 bases between the two ends. Germline-derived CDR1 and CDR2 are MGHRA and YSYEKL. CDR3 sequence reads: CASSLWGGAGRGDSNQPQHF. CDR3 DNA: TGCGCCAGCAGCCTTTGGGGGGGGGCAGGGCGGGGTGATAGCAATCAGCCCCAGCATTTT.

The J gene is TRBJ1-2, the V gene TRBV11-2; D unresolved. Germline CDR1 reads SGHAT; CDR2 reads FQNNGV. V was clipped by 5 bases and J by 8 bases, with 33 bases between them. The CDR3 is made up of 19 amino acids. CDR3 DNA: TGTGCCAGCAGCAAAGACCCCAGGTGGTCCGGGGTCCTAGCAGGCGGCTACACCTTC. Protein sequence: CASSKDPRWSGVLAGGYTF.

The chain employs TRBV7-3 and TRBJ2-2; TRBD2 matches at 12 bases. With 8 bases clipped from V and 7 bases from J, the junction kept 5 bases outside the gene matches. The CDR3 is 14 residues long. Looked up from germline, CDR1 is SGHTA and CDR2 is FQGTGA. CDR3 sequence: CASLAGGPNGELFF. The CDR3 coding sequence is TGTGCCAGCCTAGCGGGAGGGCCTAACGGGGAGCTGTTTTTT.

The chain recombines TRBV7-9 with TRBJ2-7; TRBD1 matches at 8 bases. The J segment lost 3 bases and the V segment lost 5 bases, leaving 9 bases of the junction unmatched. Germline V CDR1 and CDR2: SEHNR, FQNEAQ (reference sequence). CDR3 size: 15 residues. The CDR3 protein is CASSPPGTGDYEQYF. CDR3 DNA: TGTGCCAGCAGCCCCCCCGGGACAGGAGACTACGAGCAGTACTTC.

This chain links TRBV30 with TRBJ1-1; the match to TRBD1 covers 8 bases. The length of the CDR3 is 13 residues. Germline trimming cut 8 bases from V and 4 bases from J; bases unmatched to any gene: 9. CDR1 is GTSNPN, CDR2 SVGIG, per germline (reference sequence). The CDR3 DNA is TGTGCCGGGGTCAGGGGGCTAGTCACTGAAGCTTTCTTT. This sequence encodes CAGVRGLVTEAFF.

This chain connects TRBV7-9 to TRBJ1-5; D unclear. The ends were cut back, 5 bases at V and 1 base at J, with 9 bases in the middle. CDR1 is SEHNR and CDR2 is FQNEAQ in the germline V gene (reference sequence). CDR3 size: 14 residues. In DNA form, the CDR3 reads TGTGCCAGCAGCACTTCCCGGAGCAATCAGCCCCAGCATTTT. Translated: CASSTSRSNQPQHF. The entire variable domain, with the rest obtained from reference TRBV7-9 and TRBJ1-5, is as follows: DTGVSQNPRHKITKRGQNVTFRCDPISEHNRLYWYRQTLGQGPEFLTYFQNEAQLEKSRLLSDRFSAERPKGSFSTLEIQRTEQGDSAMYLCASSTSRSNQPQHFGDGTRLSIL.

The chain recombines TRBV10-1 with TRBJ2-1; possibly TRBD1 for D (6 bases). The CDR3 is 14 residues long. Germline-derived CDR1 and CDR2 are WNHNN and SYGVQD (reference sequence). V lost 2 bases and J 8 bases, leaving 13 bases between the germline ends. The CDR3 protein is CASSEDPGVDEQFF. DNA of the CDR3: TGCGCCAGCAGTGAGGACCCAGGGGTCGATGAGCAGTTCTTC.

This chain connects TRBV5-1 to TRBJ2-3, with D perhaps matching TRBD1 (5 bases). This CDR3 has 12 residues. Germline-derived CDR1 and CDR2 are SGHRS and YFSETQ. V gave up 4 bases and J gave up 8 bases, with 11 bases separating them. The CDR3, as DNA: TGCGCCAGCAGCGCCTCGCAGGGTACGCAGTATTTT. Translated: CASSASQGTQYF.

V usage is TRBV4-3 and J usage is TRBJ1-2, with TRBD1 matching over 10 bases. The germline CDR1 and CDR2 sequences are LGHNA and YSLEER. This CDR3 is 15 amino acids long. Trimming at V came to 2 bases and at J to 5 bases, leaving 5 bases not matched to a gene. In nucleotides, the CDR3 is TGCGCCAGCAGCCAATGGGGACAGGGGTCGTATGGCTACACCTTC. Translating it yields CASSQWGQGSYGYTF.

The rearrangement links TRBV7-9 to TRBJ2-1; the match to TRBD2 covers 9 bases. V shed 5 bases, J shed 10 bases, and the junction held 15 bases outside the gene matches. CDR1 is SEHNR, CDR2 FQNEAQ, per germline (reference sequence). There are 16 residues in the CDR3. The CDR3 DNA reads TGTGCCAGCAGCCATCACCCGGGACTAGCTACGAAGGAGCAGTTCTTC. Its protein is CASSHHPGLATKEQFF. The complete variable domain, with remaining parts taken from reference TRBV7-9 and TRBJ2-1, reads DTGVSQNPRHKITKRGQNVTFRCDPISEHNRLYWYRQTLGQGPEFLTYFQNEAQLEKSRLLSDRFSAERPKGSFSTLEIQRTEQGDSAMYLCASSHHPGLATKEQFFGPGTRLTVL.

V is TRBV9 and J is TRBJ2-1; 7 bases line up with TRBD2. The CDR3 contains 15 residues. Trimming took 0 bases from V and 6 from J; bases not matched to a gene: 6. CDR1 and CDR2 (germline): SGDLS, YYNGEE. CDR3 residues: CASSVGGRGVNEQFF. CDR3 coding DNA: TGTGCCAGCAGCGTAGGCGGGAGAGGGGTCAATGAGCAGTTCTTC.

The rearrangement joins TRBV6-5 to TRBJ2-7; unclear D gene. This CDR3 has 14 amino acids. In germline, CDR1 is MNHEY, CDR2 SVGAGI. The V gene lost 5 bases and the J gene lost 0 bases, with 11 bases spanning the gap. CDR3 region: CASSISPSSYEQYF. CDR3 nucleotide sequence: TGTGCCAGCAGTATAAGTCCGAGCTCCTACGAGCAGTACTTC.

This clone came up once. J is TRBJ2-4 and V is TRBV19; TRBD2 might be the D (6 bases). The length of the CDR3 is 13 residues. Trimming pared 10 bases from V and 2 bases from J, leaving 12 bases between. CDR1 is LNHDA, CDR2 SQIVND, per germline (reference sequence). CDR3 in DNA: TGTGCCACCTATGGGGGGACCAAAAACATTCAGTACTTC. It codes for CATYGGTKNIQYF.

This clone was observed a single time. V and J are TRBV28 and TRBJ2-5; 10 nucleotides align to TRBD1. The J call is in doubt because the DNA end fits TRBJ2-7 better. This CDR3 spans 14 amino acids. The germline gives CDR1 MDHEN, CDR2 SYDVKM. The CDR3 sequence: CASSIDRGPYEQYF. The CDR3 DNA reads TGTGCCAGCAGCATAGACAGGGGGCCCTACGAGCAGTACTTC.

This chain joins TRBV6-6 and TRBJ1-4, with D tentatively TRBD1 (5 bases). Trimming removed 2 bases from V and 8 bases from J, with 12 bases in between. CDR1 is MNHNY, CDR2 SVGAGI, per germline (reference sequence). CDR3 size: 14 residues. CDR3 sequence: CASSYRGDGEKLFF. As DNA, the CDR3 is TGTGCCAGCAGTTACCGGGGGGATGGCGAAAAACTGTTTTTT.

The chain is built from TRBV10-2 and TRBJ2-3; 7 bases fit TRBD2. The CDR3 totals 17 residues. V lost 7 bases to trimming and J lost 1 base; unmatched junction nucleotides: 14. Germline CDR1 reads WSHSY; CDR2 reads SAAADI. CDR3 loop: CASTPRAGAAGTDTQYF. DNA for the CDR3: TGCGCCAGCACCCCCAGGGCGGGAGCAGCTGGCACAGATACGCAGTATTTT.

The V call is TRBV12-5, the J call TRBJ1-2; tentative D call: TRBD1 (5 bases). The CDR3 loop spans 15 amino acids. V was pared by 3 bases and J by 5 bases, with 16 bases between. Per the germline V gene, CDR1 is LGHNT and CDR2 is FRNRAP. Here the CDR3 reads CASGFGEGPLYGYTF. CDR3 nucleotide sequence: TGTGCTAGTGGTTTCGGGGAGGGGCCTCTATATGGCTACACCTTC.

The genes are TRBV27 and TRBJ1-5; no reliable D call. Germline assignment: CDR1 MNHEY and CDR2 SMNVEV (reference sequence). The CDR3 loop spans 13 amino acids. V was clipped by 6 bases and J by 5 bases, with 11 bases between them. CDR3: CASSLGIHQPQHF. The CDR3 bases are TGTGCCAGCAGCCTAGGGATCCATCAGCCCCAGCATTTT.

In its sample, this clone was seen a few times. The chain recombines TRBV28 with TRBJ1-5, with a tentative D call TRBD1 (5 bases). CDR1 and CDR2 (germline): MDHEN, SYDVKM. The V end was cut by 6 bases, the J end by 1 base, with 13 bases between. This CDR3 region has 15 residues. The CDR3 coding sequence is TGTGCCAGCAGGGCCCTTCGGGACAGCAATCAGCCCCAGCATTTT. This encodes CASRALRDSNQPQHF.